The 16 T cell receptor beta chains listed next were all sequenced from one sample in a study of control samples from healthy donors and cancer patients (dated by TCRdb to the early 2020s). Libraries were made using the immunoSEQ multiplex PCR assay. This immuneACCESS table, as held by TCRdb, lists in-frame sequences with V and J called but not all clones. Of the missing ones, under half trace to an unresolved V gene in checked studies; the others have no known cause. The sample includes approximately 120,000 clones, with 80% to 90% observed a single time. Together, the top ten hold approximately 15% of the sample. Sequencing was carried out using blood. The receptor source for this set is a woman between 50 and 59 years old in good health.

This chain uses TRBV10-3 with TRBJ2-1; 7 bases are a match to TRBD2. Germline V gives CDR1 ENHRY, CDR2 SYGVKD. There are 16 residues in the CDR3. J was trimmed by 0 bases and V by 5 bases; bases with no gene match: 7. The CDR3 reads CAISKASGYSYNEQFF. The CDR3 coding sequence is TGTGCCATCAGTAAGGCTAGCGGCTACTCCTACAATGAGCAGTTCTTC.

The chain's CDR3 is CASSANVGYNSPLHF. The DNA for the CDR3 is TGTGCCAGCAGCGCGAACGTTGGATATAATTCACCCCTCCACTTT. The genes are TRBV9 and TRBJ1-6; no definite D call. There are 15 residues in the CDR3. Germline values: CDR1 SGDLS, CDR2 YYNGEE. V shed 3 bases and J shed 4 bases, with 11 bases lying between them.

The chain combines TRBV7-9 with TRBJ1-3; a weak D match, TRBD1 (6 bases). The CDR3 is 15 residues long. Germline values: CDR1 SEHNR, CDR2 FQNEAQ (reference sequence). V was shortened by 2 bases and J by 6 bases, with 14 bases between the two germline ends. CDR3 amino acids: CASSLQGLGANTIYF. As DNA, the CDR3 is TGTGCCAGCAGCTTACAGGGGCTCGGTGCAAACACCATATATTTT.

CDR3 residues: CASRPLLRDTRGYTF. CDR3 bases: TGCGCCAGCAGACCCCTACTCCGGGACACACGAGGCTACACCTTC. The chain couples TRBV23-1 to TRBJ1-2, with a possible D match to TRBD1 (6 bases). TRBV23-1 counts as an open reading frame of uncertain function. This CDR3 spans 15 amino acids. V was cut by 6 bases and J by 8 bases, with 22 bases left in between.

This clone was picked up a small number of times. The J gene is TRBJ1-1, the V gene TRBV19, with D perhaps matching TRBD1 (5 bases). The CDR3 runs 14 residues. Trimming stripped 5 bases from V and 1 base from J, with 11 bases between. Per germline, CDR1 LNHDA and CDR2 SQIVND (reference sequence). The CDR3 is CASSLKQANTEAFF. Here the CDR3 DNA reads TGTGCCAGTAGTCTTAAACAGGCGAACACTGAAGCTTTCTTT.

The chain carries TRBV19 and TRBJ1-1, with D hard to call. Trimming removed 3 bases from V and 4 bases from J, with 9 bases in between. CDR3 length: 13 residues. CDR1 LNHDA and CDR2 SQIVND come from the germline V gene (reference sequence). In nucleotides, the CDR3 is TGTGCCAGTAGTATTTGGGGATCCACTGAAGCTTTCTTT. Protein sequence: CASSIWGSTEAFF.

The J gene is TRBJ2-1, the V gene TRBV30; D is uncertain. The CDR3 extends over 11 amino acids. V lost 3 bases, J lost 5 bases, and 5 bases lay in between. Germline CDR1 GTSNPN, CDR2 SVGIG (reference sequence). The CDR3 region is CAWRGNNEQFF. The DNA of the CDR3 is TGTGCCTGGAGGGGAAACAATGAGCAGTTCTTC. Full variable domain (outside the CDR3, taken from reference TRBV30 and TRBJ2-1): SQTIHQWPATLVQPVGSPLSLECTVEGTSNPNLYWYRQAAGRGLQLLFYSVGIGQISSEVPQNLSASRPQDRQFILSSKKLLLSDSGFYLCAWRGNNEQFFGPGTRLTVL.

V gene TRBV4-1 combines with J gene TRBJ1-4, with 12 bases aligning to TRBD1. CDR1 is MGHRA, CDR2 YSYEKL, per germline. This CDR3 comprises 20 residues. J was trimmed by 5 bases and V by 0 bases; bases with no gene match: 13. CDR3 protein: CASSQDRLGTGGRGNEKLFF. The CDR3 nucleotides are TGCGCCAGCAGCCAAGACCGACTAGGGACAGGGGGCCGGGGGAATGAAAAACTGTTTTTT.

About this clone itself: One end of the junction is discordant with germline, which a read error may explain. Other nucleotide sequences from this sample produce the same CDR3. This rearrangement joins TRBV9 to TRBJ1-4; a weak D match, TRBD1 (5 bases). CDR1 and CDR2 (germline): SGDLS, YYNGEE. The CDR3 loop spans 14 amino acids. The CDR3: CASSVSGNNEKLFF. CDR3 in DNA: TGTGCCAGTAGCGTCTCAGGGAATAATGAAAAACTGTTTTTT.

This clone was recorded only once. This sequence joins TRBV15 and TRBJ1-4; 8 bases fit TRBD1. Losses at the gene ends were 1 base for V and 3 bases for J; bases not matched to a gene: 7. Germline values: CDR1 LNHNV, CDR2 YYDKDF (reference sequence). The CDR3 covers 17 residues. In DNA form, the CDR3 reads TGTGCCACCAGCAGAGCCGGGACAGGTTCTCCTAATGAAAAACTGTTTTTT. Protein sequence: CATSRAGTGSPNEKLFF. Variable domain in full (rest from reference TRBV15 and TRBJ1-4): DAMVIQNPRYQVTQFGKPVTLSCSQTLNHNVMYWYQQKSSQAPKLLFHYYDKDFNNEADTPDNFQSRRPNTSFCFLDIRSPGLGDTAMYLCATSRAGTGSPNEKLFFGSGTQLSVL.

The chain couples TRBV2 to TRBJ2-1; 7 bases are shared with TRBD2. J lost 7 bases, V lost 2 bases, and 2 bases had no gene match. The CDR3 loop spans 13 amino acids. Germline V CDR1 and CDR2: SNHLY, FYNNEI. CDR3 coding DNA: TGTGCCAGCAGTGAAACTAGCGAGAATGAGCAGTTCTTC. This translates into CASSETSENEQFF.

V and J are TRBV6-4 and TRBJ2-2, with unresolved D. The CDR3 has 14 residues. The germline V gene has CDR1 MRHNA and CDR2 SNTAGT. V was shortened by 0 bases and J by 8 bases, with 10 bases between the two germline ends. The DNA for the CDR3 is TGTGCCAGCAGTGACTCCTCAACTGCAGGGGAGCTGTTTTTT. Translating gives CASSDSSTAGELFF.

This chain links TRBV12-3 or TRBV12-4 with TRBJ1-1; D might be TRBD1 (5 bases). The CDR3 sequence is 11 residues long. Trimming pared 6 bases from V and 10 bases from J, leaving 12 bases between. In nucleotides, the CDR3 is TGTGCCAGCAGCCAGGGTCAGGGAGCTTTCTTT. Protein sequence: CASSQGQGAFF.

The CDR3 sequence: CASSEGGGRGTQYF. CDR3 DNA sequence: TGTGCCAGCAGTGAAGGAGGAGGACGGGGTACGCAGTATTTT. The rearrangement joins TRBV6-1 to TRBJ2-3; a possible D gene is TRBD2 (5 bases). The CDR3 sequence is 14 residues long. Germline V gives CDR1 MNHNS, CDR2 SASEGT. The V gene lost 1 base and the J gene lost 8 bases, with 13 bases spanning the gap.

V and J are TRBV27 and TRBJ2-1, with TRBD2 identical over 10 bases. With V trimmed by 3 bases and J by 4 bases, 12 bases remained unmatched. This CDR3 spans 18 amino acids. The V gene's germline CDR1 is MNHEY and CDR2 SMNVEV (reference sequence). The CDR3 coding sequence is TGTGCCAGCAGTTTGTTGAAGCTAGCGGGGGCGGGGTACAATGAGCAGTTCTTC. Translated: CASSLLKLAGAGYNEQFF.

This clone was counted a single time. The rearrangement links TRBV7-8 to TRBJ2-3; D possibly uses TRBD1 or TRBD2 (6 bases each). Germline V gives CDR1 SGHVS, CDR2 FQNEAQ. With 2 bases removed from V and 2 bases from J, the gap between germline ends came to 17 bases. The CDR3 has 17 residues. Written as DNA, the CDR3 is TGTGCCAGCAGCTTAAATCTAGGGGGGCTGAACACAGATACGCAGTATTTT. It codes for CASSLNLGGLNTDTQYF.